These 10 T cell receptor beta chains share one sample of origin, sequenced in a study of blood T cell repertoires in COVID-19 (dated by TCRdb to 2019 to 2021). Library method: the immunoSEQ multiplex PCR assay. This immuneACCESS table, as held by TCRdb, lists in-frame sequences with V and J called but not all clones. Of the missing ones, under half trace to an unresolved V gene in checked studies; the others have no known cause. Counted in this sample were tens of thousands of clones; roughly 82% of them appeared once. Together, the top ten hold around 11% of the sample. Sequencing was carried out using peripheral blood. These receptors all come from a human donor in a cohort sampled during active COVID-19.

The gene calls are TRBV5-1 and TRBJ1-5; TRBD1 matches at 7 bases. V dropped 0 bases and J dropped 6; count of bases not matched to a gene: 6. CDR3 size: 15 residues. From germline, CDR1 is SGHRS and CDR2 YFSETQ. The CDR3 bases are TGCGCCAGCAGCTTGGAAGGGGGCGGAGGTCAGCCCCAGCATTTT. Amino acids: CASSLEGGGGQPQHF.

This rearrangement joins TRBV29-1 to TRBJ2-6; D remains ambiguous. V was pared by 4 bases and J by 2 bases, with 3 bases between. This CDR3 comprises 12 residues. From germline, CDR1 is SQVTM and CDR2 ANQGSEA. CDR3 sequence (DNA): TGCAGCGTTGGTACTGGGGCCAACGTCCTGACTTTC. The encoded protein is CSVGTGANVLTF.

The V and J genes are TRBV6-5 and TRBJ1-2; 7 bases match TRBD1. The junction had 8 bases not matched to a gene; V was cut back by 2 bases and J by 8 bases. CDR1 and CDR2 (germline): MNHEY, SVGAGI. The CDR3 extends over 14 amino acids. The CDR3 here is CASSYLEGAKGYTF. The DNA of the CDR3 is TGTGCCAGCAGTTACCTTGAGGGGGCGAAGGGCTACACCTTC.

The rearrangement uses TRBV5-1 and TRBJ1-1; TRBD1 aligns across 8 bases. The germline CDR1 and CDR2 sequences are SGHRS and YFSETQ. The CDR3 is 15 amino acids. Trimming cost V 4 bases and J 4 bases; bases outside gene matches: 9. The CDR3 is CASSPPGTGGTEAFF. In nucleotides, the CDR3 is TGCGCCAGCAGCCCCCCCGGGACAGGAGGCACTGAAGCTTTCTTT.

This chain uses TRBV11-2 with TRBJ1-4, with D possibly matching TRBD1 (5 bases). V was shortened by 2 bases and J by 7 bases, with 14 bases between the two germline ends. The germline CDR1 and CDR2 sequences are SGHAT and FQNNGV. The CDR3 extends over 15 amino acids. DNA for the CDR3: TGTGCCAGCAGCTTACAGGGAGGGGTCGGTGAAAAACTGTTTTTT. Translation: CASSLQGGVGEKLFF.

The chain recombines TRBV10-3 with TRBJ2-1; a possible D gene is TRBD1 (6 bases). The CDR3 runs to 15 residues. Trimming took off 6 bases at V and 6 bases at J, with 18 bases between the two ends. Germline lookup yields CDR1 ENHRY and CDR2 SYGVKD. The CDR3 loop reads CAIRGPGGESNEQFF. In nucleotides, the CDR3 is TGTGCCATCAGGGGTCCTGGGGGCGAATCCAATGAGCAGTTCTTC.

This chain joins TRBV27 and TRBJ2-1; 7 bases match TRBD2. This CDR3 is 16 amino acids long. The trim removed 0 bases at V and 4 bases at J, leaving 6 bases unmatched. CDR1 is MNHEY and CDR2 is SMNVEV in the germline V gene (reference sequence). The CDR3 DNA is TGTGCCAGCAGTTTATCGAGCCTAGCGGAATACAATGAGCAGTTCTTC. Amino acids: CASSLSSLAEYNEQFF.

This clone is a singleton in its sample. This rearrangement joins TRBV5-8 to TRBJ2-1; possible D gene TRBD2, 5 bases. V was cut by 0 bases and J by 0 bases, with 7 bases left in between. Germline lookup yields CDR1 SGHTS and CDR2 YDEGEE. The CDR3 is made up of 15 amino acids. This CDR3 reads CASSLEGSSYNEQFF. The CDR3 coding sequence is TGTGCCAGCAGCTTGGAAGGGAGCTCCTACAATGAGCAGTTCTTC.

The CDR3 sequence: CASRSNSGEQETQYF. The CDR3 DNA follows: TGTGCCAGCAGATCTAACTCAGGGGAACAAGAGACCCAGTACTTC. The rearrangement joins TRBV2 to TRBJ2-5; maybe TRBD1 (6 bases). The CDR3 spans 15 residues. V was shortened by 6 bases and J by 2 bases, with 16 bases between the two germline ends. Germline loops: CDR1 SNHLY, CDR2 FYNNEI.

CDR3: CASSFTWDSNYGYTF. In nucleotides, the CDR3 is TGTGCCAGCAGCTTTACTTGGGACAGCAACTATGGCTACACCTTC. The J gene is TRBJ1-2, the V gene TRBV7-2; 7 nucleotides line up with TRBD1. Germline V gene data show CDR1 as SGHTA and CDR2 as FQGNSA. After removal of 3 bases from V and 2 bases from J, the junction contained 6 bases not matched to a gene. This CDR3 is built from 15 residues.